This TCR beta chain was sequenced in a study of CD8+ T cells in alopecia areata. It was cDNA, reverse transcribed from extracted RNA, that served as the sequencing template. Clones were read by immunoSEQ multiplex PCR, and TCRdb kept only the in-frame ones, dropping some. The sample lists 30,000 to 40,000 clones, nearly 55% occurring once. The CD4+ cells of five biomarker-study patients went through sorting. This sorting yielded CD25+CD127- cells. Trimming cost V 3 bases and J 2 bases, with 17 bases left between them. Germline V gives CDR1 KGHSH, CDR2 LQKENI. This CDR3 has 17 residues. The chain uses TRBV18 and TRBJ2-1, with D perhaps matching TRBD2 (6 bases). The sample was CD4+ Tregs sorted from blood. The TCR was taken from a human donor with alopecia areata. The chain's CDR3 is CASSPGLQVGPYNEQFF. CDR3 nucleotide sequence: TGTGCCAGCTCACCGGGACTCCAGGTAGGGCCCTACAATGAGCAGTTCTTC.